The entry below describes one T cell receptor beta chain. The clone's antigen remains unknown. The record has no base qualities; no much larger clone is one base away. These data belong to a study of T cell responses to AZD1222 COVID-19 vaccine (dated by TCRdb to the early 2020s). Study-level background: A total of more than 230 trial participants underwent TCR sequencing, of whom around 200 received two doses of AZD1222 and about 26 received two doses of the MenACWY control vaccine. Enrollment into the trials was organized by age into subgroups of 18-55, 56-69 and 70-plus years, and those subgroups contained 148, 28 and 57 TCR-sequenced participants, respectively. What the work shows at the level of the full study, not this receptor alone: CD4 TCRs associated with the vaccine covered the entire spike protein, and the dominant responses were in regions 160-218 and 743-854. Because no day 14 peak-response samples were available, repertoires were characterized only after the peak T cell response. Conclusions about previously exposed vaccinees are limited because only a handful of AZD1222 recipients were SARS-CoV-2 seropositive at baseline. Most participants were white British and females outnumbered males, and the authors suggested that clonal diversity may have been underestimated. Nearly half of unique spike-specific TCRs reportedly recognized epitopes outside regions mutated in the B.1.351 and B.1.1.7 variants. A significant rise in spike-specific TCR breadth and depth was observed after two AZD1222 doses relative to day 0 and relative to MenACWY recipients. In the small 56-69-year group, the increase in depth fell short of significance, most likely because of low power.

The CDR3 regions of human TCRbeta chains were analyzed by immunosequencing. Processing in the source paper ran as follows. TCRs in the repertoires were compared against a reference library of SARS-CoV-2-specific TCRs that had been generated with the MIRA antigen-specificity platform. Breadth was defined as the fraction of unique TCRs that were SARS-CoV-2-associated. Depth was defined as the fraction of total T cells that were SARS-CoV-2-associated. Using the MIRA data, each spike-specific TCR was mapped to the spike region that the TCR reacts to and placed in a CD4 or CD8 class. Log10-transformed breadth and depth values were compared by one-way ANOVA with Sidak's multiple comparisons tests. Not all clones reach the TCRdb copy of this immuneACCESS table, which keeps in-frame sequences only. Checked studies attribute under half of the gap to unresolved V genes and leave the rest unexplained. For V, J and clone size, that table is used; D and trimming come from the DNA. The sample profile shows approximately 140,000 clones; approximately 95% of them were found once. Of the sample, around 0.9% is held by the ten largest clones.

Explained via the paper, the time point label denotes: baseline before first vaccination. Read against the paper, the sample's treatment or condition label means: meningococcal conjugate vaccine given as trial control. Vaccinee samples came from UK trials COV001 and COV002, including a single-blind randomized controlled phase 2/3 trial of AZD1222 (ChAdOx1 nCoV-19) in healthy adults. For TCRbeta chain sequencing, PBMC samples were collected from trial participants at day 0 and at day 28 after the second dose. Source: peripheral blood, taken on day 0 of MenACWY control vaccination. This clonotype originated in an adult in good health.

The CDR3 sequence is CASSPSGRAMQFF. At the DNA level, the sequence is TGTGCCAGCAGCCCTAGCGGGAGGGCCATGCAGTTCTTC. The chain employs TRBV5-4 and TRBJ2-1; the central 12 bases match TRBD2. CDR1 SGHNT and CDR2 YYREEE were looked up in the germline V gene (reference sequence). Including the terminal cysteine and phenylalanine, the CDR3 comprises 13 residues. Only the CDR3 region is kept as DNA, spanning 39 bases read in frame from base 1. V ends up 4 bases short and J 12 bases short, with an unmatched junction base count of 5.